The clone carrying this T cell receptor beta chain was counted ten times or more. This entry belongs to a study of patients and donors after allogeneic stem cell transplantation. Germline CDR1 and CDR2: DFQATT and SNEGSKA (reference sequence). The CDR3 sequence is 12 residues long. TCRdb re-derived calls from the RT-PCR reads in MiXCR, one entry per CDR3 protein. Among hundreds of thousands of distinct CDR3 sequences, more than 15% were seen once, and the ten largest hold just over 7%. The chain carries TRBV20-1 and TRBJ1-1; D uncertain. This TCR derives from a human donor who was either an allogeneic HSCT recipient or a stem cell or donor lymphocyte infusion donor (not recorded which). It is not recorded whose cells these are; they may come from a transplant donor. The sequencing input was blood, either unsorted or a sorted T cell fraction (not recorded which). The DNA for the CDR3 is TGCAGCGCTGGGGTTAGGGTCACTGAAGCTTTCTTT. The encoded protein is CSAGVRVTEAFF.